Listed below are T cell receptor beta chains from one sample, sequenced in a study of graft-versus-host responses after intestinal transplantation. Antigen specificity for these receptors is unknown. Method: immunoSEQ multiplex PCR; TCRdb's copy keeps in-frame clones and lacks some. The data hold about 50,000 clones, with 92% observed a single time. Sample: unstimulated CD4+ T cells sorted from spleen or lymph node cells, taken before transplant. Receptors were obtained from a human donor who was the organ donor for an intestinal transplant. CDR3s include the opening cysteine and the closing phenylalanine or tryptophan. The D gene is left open where the match is weak. Some rows mark clone size as missing; the rest say once, few, many or name a class of expanded clone.

NA	TRBD1	TRBV5-4	TRBJ1-2	CASSFGAGGLNTF	TGTGCCAGCAGCTTTGGGGCAGGGGGCTTGAACACCTTC
NA	TRBD2	TRBV7-3	TRBJ2-3	CASSLAGVSTDTQYF	TGTGCCAGCAGCCTAGCGGGAGTCAGCACAGATACGCAGTATTTT
few	TRBD2	TRBV6-1	TRBJ2-1	CASSETAGAYNEQFF	TGTGCCAGCAGTGAAACAGCGGGAGCGTACAATGAGCAGTTCTTC
NA	TRBD2	TRBV7-9	TRBJ2-7	CASSRLAGTYEQYF	TGTGCCAGCAGCCGGCTAGCGGGGACCTACGAGCAGTACTTC
once	NA	TRBV4-3	TRBJ2-3	CASSQDLATDTQYF	TGCGCCAGCAGCCAAGATCTAGCTACAGATACGCAGTATTTT
NA	TRBD1	TRBV19	TRBJ1-5	CASSQGGAGNQPQHF	TGTGCCAGTAGTCAAGGGGGCGCGGGCAATCAGCCCCAGCATTTT
NA	NA	TRBV29-1	TRBJ2-1	CSVGKALGPYNEQFF	TGCAGCGTTGGTAAGGCTCTAGGGCCTTACAATGAGCAGTTCTTC
NA	TRBD2	TRBV28	TRBJ2-3	CASSLVLAGFTDTQYF	TGTGCCAGCAGTTTAGTACTAGCGGGATTCACAGATACGCAGTATTTT
NA	TRBD1	TRBV28	TRBJ1-2	CASTRDRGRGYTF	TGTGCCAGCACCCGGGACAGGGGCAGGGGCTACACCTTC
NA	TRBD1	TRBV9	TRBJ1-6	CASNDGTDDSPLHF	TGTGCCAGCAACGACGGGACAGATGATTCACCCCTCCACTTT
NA	TRBD2	TRBV4-2	TRBJ2-1	CASGPSGSDEQFF	TGTGCCAGCGGACCTAGCGGGAGTGATGAGCAGTTCTTC
NA	TRBD1	TRBV6-1	TRBJ1-1	CASSEAFRGPEAFF	TGTGCCAGCAGTGAAGCATTCAGGGGGCCTGAAGCTTTCTTT
NA	TRBD1	TRBV27	TRBJ1-5	CASSLRRTGGLRGNQPQHF	TGTGCCAGCAGTCTCCGCCGGACAGGGGGCCTTCGGGGCAATCAGCCCCAGCATTTT
NA	NA	TRBV28	TRBJ2-7	CASSLRVPYEQYF	TGTGCCAGCAGTTTACGGGTTCCCTACGAGCAGTACTTC
once	NA	TRBV4-1	TRBJ2-5	CASSPLPRGETQYF	TGCGCCAGCAGCCCACTCCCGCGTGGAGAGACCCAGTACTTC
NA	NA	TRBV28	TRBJ2-7	CASSFSPEGYEQYF	TGTGCCAGCAGTTTCAGTCCCGAGGGATACGAGCAGTACTTC
NA	TRBD2	TRBV6-1	TRBJ2-7	CASSATSGPYEQYF	TGTGCCAGCAGTGCGACTAGCGGGCCCTACGAGCAGTACTTC
NA	NA	TRBV28	TRBJ1-5	CASSLSWAGQPQHF	TGTGCCAGCAGTTTAAGCTGGGCAGGTCAGCCCCAGCATTTT
once	TRBD2	TRBV9	TRBJ2-1	CASSVGGGKRGNEQFF	TGTGCCAGCAGCGTAGGCGGGGGGAAGCGGGGTAATGAGCAGTTCTTC
NA	NA	TRBV7-9	TRBJ2-6	CASSPYRANVLTF	TGTGCCAGCAGCCCTTACAGGGCCAACGTCCTGACTTTC
NA	TRBD2	TRBV10-3	TRBJ2-7	CAISETSGIYYEQYF	TGTGCCATCAGTGAGACTAGCGGGATATACTACGAGCAGTACTTC
NA	NA	TRBV15	TRBJ1-4	CATSRGGEGEKLFF	TGTGCCACCAGCAGAGGAGGGGAAGGGGAAAAACTGTTTTTT
few	NA	TRBV6-1	TRBJ2-5	CASSGAGQLETQYF	TGTGCCAGCAGTGGAGCGGGCCAATTAGAGACCCAGTACTTC
NA	TRBD2	TRBV7-9	TRBJ2-3	CASSSWTSASTDTQYF	TGTGCCAGCAGCTCCTGGACTAGCGCAAGCACAGATACGCAGTATTTT
NA	NA	TRBV10-3	TRBJ2-7	CAISPPGGVYEQYF	TGTGCCATCAGCCCCCCAGGGGGGGTCTACGAGCAGTACTTC
NA	TRBD1	TRBV19	TRBJ1-5	CASRDRGPNQPQHF	TGTGCCAGCCGGGACAGGGGACCGAATCAGCCCCAGCATTTT
NA	NA	TRBV7-9	TRBJ2-1	CASRPLLGNSYNEQFF	TGTGCCAGCAGACCCCTCCTAGGCAACTCCTACAATGAGCAGTTCTTC
NA	TRBD2	TRBV5-1	TRBJ2-7	CASSLGLAGTYEQYF	TGCGCCAGCAGCTTGGGACTAGCGGGAACCTACGAGCAGTACTTC
NA	NA	TRBV16	TRBJ1-2	CASSRAGSYGYTF	TGTGCCAGCAGCCGAGCAGGTAGCTATGGCTACACCTTC
NA	TRBD2	TRBV30	TRBJ2-1	CAWKRLAGGNEQFF	TGTGCCTGGAAGCGCCTAGCGGGAGGAAATGAGCAGTTCTTC
NA	NA	TRBV5-1	TRBJ2-1	CTSTLSDNEQFF	TGCACCAGCACTCTATCGGACAATGAGCAGTTCTTC
NA	NA	TRBV5-1	TRBJ1-1	CASSPGQMNTEAFF	TGCGCCAGCAGCCCGGGACAAATGAACACTGAAGCTTTCTTT
once	NA	TRBV11-2	TRBJ1-6	CASSLVVNSPLHF	TGTGCCAGCAGCCTAGTAGTTAATTCACCCCTCCACTTT
NA	NA	TRBV7-7	TRBJ2-7	CASSKRGGRGLEYEQYF	TGTGCTAGCAGCAAGAGGGGGGGGCGCGGACTCGAATACGAGCAGTACTTC
NA	NA	TRBV6-5	TRBJ1-1	CASSPREANTEAFF	TGTGCCAGCAGTCCTCGGGAAGCGAACACTGAAGCTTTCTTT
NA	NA	TRBV28	TRBJ2-3	CASSRSGTDTQYF	TGTGCCAGCAGTCGGAGCGGGACAGATACGCAGTATTTT
once	NA	TRBV7-9	TRBJ1-2	CASSLVQDGYTF	TGTGCCAGCAGCTTAGTCCAGGATGGCTACACCTTC
NA	TRBD2	TRBV7-2	TRBJ2-1	CASSRYGTTPNNEQFF	TGTGCCAGCAGCCGATACGGGACTACCCCGAACAATGAGCAGTTCTTC
NA	TRBD2	TRBV4-1	TRBJ2-1	CASSSFGTSGKDEQFF	TGCGCCAGCAGCTCTTTCGGGACTAGCGGAAAGGATGAGCAGTTCTTC
NA	TRBD1	TRBV4-1	TRBJ1-5	CASSQDYGTGIQPQHF	TGCGCCAGCAGCCAAGATTACGGGACAGGGATTCAGCCCCAGCATTTT
NA	NA	TRBV19	TRBJ2-7	CASSDLGQATYEQYF	TGTGCCAGTAGCGACTTAGGGCAGGCCACCTACGAGCAGTACTTC
NA	TRBD2	TRBV5-6	TRBJ2-3	CASSFGTSGTADTQYF	TGTGCCAGCAGCTTCGGGACTAGCGGGACGGCAGATACGCAGTATTTT
NA	TRBD1	TRBV10-1	TRBJ2-5	CASSRQGGETQYF	TGCGCCAGTTCGAGACAGGGTGGGGAGACCCAGTACTTC